This is a list of T cell receptor beta chains from one sample in a study of T cell changes during pregnancy in multiple sclerosis. Sequencing used immunoSEQ multiplex PCR; TCRdb keeps in-frame clones, though not all of them. Of over 65,000 clones detected, 90% to 95% appear once; the ten largest clones hold roughly 2.5%. The specimen comprised peripheral blood, sampled in the first trimester of pregnancy. The receptor source for this set is a female donor with multiple sclerosis, enrolled in a pregnancy study. CDR3s include the opening cysteine and the closing phenylalanine or tryptophan. Each record gives: V gene, J gene, clone size, CDR3 length, D gene, CDR3 protein, CDR3 DNA. D genes are given only for firm matches. Size is stated for part of the rows, as once, few or many counts, or as a class when the clone is expanded.

v_call: TRBV2; j_call: TRBJ2-3; clone_size: -; cdr3_length: 13; d_call: TRBD2; cdr3_aa: CASSLAGTDTQYF; cdr3_nt: TGTGCCAGCAGTCTAGCGGGGACAGATACGCAGTATTTT
v_call: TRBV18; j_call: TRBJ2-2; clone_size: -; cdr3_length: 14; d_call: -; cdr3_aa: CASSPASNTGELFF; cdr3_nt: TGTGCCAGCTCACCCGCCAGTAACACCGGGGAGCTGTTTTTT
v_call: TRBV5-6; j_call: TRBJ1-1; clone_size: -; cdr3_length: 15; d_call: -; cdr3_aa: CASSKPGQTSTEAFF; cdr3_nt: TGTGCCAGCAGCAAACCGGGACAAACTAGCACTGAAGCTTTCTTT
v_call: TRBV6-1; j_call: TRBJ2-3; clone_size: once; cdr3_length: 15; d_call: TRBD1; cdr3_aa: CASSDRGLSTDTQYF; cdr3_nt: TGTGCCAGCAGCGACAGGGGCTTAAGCACAGATACGCAGTATTTT
v_call: TRBV10-3; j_call: TRBJ1-6; clone_size: few; cdr3_length: 14; d_call: -; cdr3_aa: CAISEQGLRSPLHF; cdr3_nt: TGTGCCATCAGTGAGCAGGGGCTTCGGTCACCCCTCCACTTT
v_call: TRBV7-2; j_call: TRBJ1-6; clone_size: -; cdr3_length: 17; d_call: -; cdr3_aa: CASSLVPIQGGPSPLHF; cdr3_nt: TGTGCCAGCAGCTTAGTCCCCATCCAGGGTGGCCCTTCACCCCTCCACTTT
v_call: TRBV6-5; j_call: TRBJ1-6; clone_size: -; cdr3_length: 14; d_call: TRBD1; cdr3_aa: CASSSPGQNSPLHF; cdr3_nt: TGTGCCAGCAGCTCCCCGGGACAGAATTCACCCCTCCACTTT
v_call: TRBV28; j_call: TRBJ1-2; clone_size: -; cdr3_length: 17; d_call: TRBD1; cdr3_aa: CASSLGTGVDDLYGYTF; cdr3_nt: TGTGCCAGCAGTTTGGGGACAGGGGTCGACGACCTCTATGGCTACACCTTC
v_call: TRBV6-1; j_call: TRBJ2-7; clone_size: -; cdr3_length: 15; d_call: -; cdr3_aa: CASSEGPNLSYEQYF; cdr3_nt: TGTGCCAGCAGTGAGGGCCCCAACCTCTCCTACGAGCAGTACTTC
v_call: TRBV4-1; j_call: TRBJ2-5; clone_size: -; cdr3_length: 18; d_call: TRBD2; cdr3_aa: CASSLQRTSGRAGETQYF; cdr3_nt: TGCGCCAGCAGCCTCCAAAGGACTAGCGGGAGGGCCGGAGAGACCCAGTACTTC
v_call: TRBV7-9; j_call: TRBJ1-6; clone_size: -; cdr3_length: 15; d_call: TRBD1; cdr3_aa: CASSAGQGLGGTLHF; cdr3_nt: TGTGCCAGCAGCGCCGGACAGGGATTAGGGGGAACCCTCCACTTT
v_call: TRBV30; j_call: TRBJ1-5; clone_size: many; cdr3_length: 14; d_call: -; cdr3_aa: CAWSGTNPSQPQHF; cdr3_nt: TGTGCCTGGAGTGGGACAAATCCCAGTCAGCCCCAGCATTTT
v_call: TRBV7-8; j_call: TRBJ2-1; clone_size: -; cdr3_length: 13; d_call: -; cdr3_aa: CASSWGLYNEQFF; cdr3_nt: TGTGCCAGCAGCTGGGGACTTTACAATGAGCAGTTCTTC
v_call: TRBV9; j_call: TRBJ2-3; clone_size: -; cdr3_length: 15; d_call: -; cdr3_aa: CASSVEGGLTDTQYF; cdr3_nt: TGTGCCAGCAGCGTAGAGGGGGGGTTGACAGATACGCAGTATTTT
v_call: TRBV29-1; j_call: TRBJ1-2; clone_size: -; cdr3_length: 12; d_call: -; cdr3_aa: CSVDGGHGGYTF; cdr3_nt: TGCAGCGTTGACGGGGGGCACGGTGGCTACACCTTC
v_call: TRBV9; j_call: TRBJ2-7; clone_size: -; cdr3_length: 15; d_call: -; cdr3_aa: CASSVEPGGSYEQYF; cdr3_nt: TGTGCCAGCAGCGTAGAGCCAGGAGGCTCCTACGAGCAGTACTTC
v_call: TRBV4-1; j_call: TRBJ2-1; clone_size: once; cdr3_length: 15; d_call: -; cdr3_aa: CASSLLTHPYNEQFF; cdr3_nt: TGCGCCAGCAGCCTATTGACTCACCCCTACAATGAGCAGTTCTTC
v_call: TRBV27; j_call: TRBJ1-1; clone_size: -; cdr3_length: 13; d_call: -; cdr3_aa: CASSFGMNTEAFF; cdr3_nt: TGTGCCAGCAGTTTCGGGATGAACACTGAAGCTTTCTTT
v_call: TRBV14; j_call: TRBJ1-1; clone_size: once; cdr3_length: 13; d_call: -; cdr3_aa: CASSLRGNVGAFF; cdr3_nt: TGTGCCAGCAGCCTCCGAGGAAATGTAGGAGCTTTCTTT
v_call: TRBV7-9; j_call: TRBJ2-7; clone_size: -; cdr3_length: 13; d_call: -; cdr3_aa: CASSTAQGYEQYF; cdr3_nt: TGTGCCAGCAGCACGGCACAGGGCTACGAGCAGTACTTC
v_call: TRBV2; j_call: TRBJ1-6; clone_size: -; cdr3_length: 15; d_call: -; cdr3_aa: CASSNSGNYNSPLHF; cdr3_nt: TGTGCCAGCAGTAACTCGGGAAACTATAATTCACCCCTCCACTTT
v_call: TRBV18; j_call: TRBJ2-1; clone_size: once; cdr3_length: 15; d_call: -; cdr3_aa: CASSGTLADYNEQFF; cdr3_nt: TGTGCCAGCTCAGGCACACTAGCCGACTACAATGAGCAGTTCTTC
v_call: TRBV11-3; j_call: TRBJ1-1; clone_size: once; cdr3_length: 15; d_call: -; cdr3_aa: CASSKWTRMNTEAFF; cdr3_nt: TGTGCCAGCAGCAAATGGACTCGGATGAACACTGAAGCTTTCTTT
v_call: TRBV7-2; j_call: TRBJ2-7; clone_size: -; cdr3_length: 14; d_call: TRBD2; cdr3_aa: CASSISGRANEQYF; cdr3_nt: TGTGCCAGCAGCATTAGCGGGAGGGCCAACGAGCAGTACTTC
v_call: TRBV29-1; j_call: TRBJ2-1; clone_size: once; cdr3_length: 14; d_call: TRBD1; cdr3_aa: CSVKRTGSGNEQFF; cdr3_nt: TGCAGCGTTAAAAGGACAGGTTCTGGGAATGAGCAGTTCTTC
v_call: TRBV5-8; j_call: TRBJ2-7; clone_size: -; cdr3_length: 15; d_call: -; cdr3_aa: CASSLEAGFDYEQYF; cdr3_nt: TGTGCCAGCAGCTTGGAAGCAGGGTTTGACTACGAGCAGTACTTC
v_call: TRBV27; j_call: TRBJ1-5; clone_size: -; cdr3_length: 14; d_call: -; cdr3_aa: CASKGDSSNQPQHF; cdr3_nt: TGTGCCAGCAAAGGGGATTCGAGCAATCAGCCCCAGCATTTT
v_call: TRBV19; j_call: TRBJ2-2; clone_size: -; cdr3_length: 17; d_call: -; cdr3_aa: CASSPIGRGPNTGELFF; cdr3_nt: TGTGCCAGTAGTCCGATAGGGCGGGGGCCGAACACCGGGGAGCTGTTTTTT
v_call: TRBV2; j_call: TRBJ2-1; clone_size: -; cdr3_length: 14; d_call: TRBD2; cdr3_aa: CASSGLAAYNEQFF; cdr3_nt: TGTGCCAGCAGTGGACTAGCGGCCTACAATGAGCAGTTCTTC
v_call: TRBV10-3; j_call: TRBJ2-7; clone_size: -; cdr3_length: 13; d_call: TRBD2; cdr3_aa: CAIASGSAYEQYF; cdr3_nt: TGTGCCATCGCGAGCGGGAGTGCCTACGAGCAGTACTTC
v_call: TRBV9; j_call: TRBJ1-3; clone_size: -; cdr3_length: 17; d_call: -; cdr3_aa: CASSVGEGRYSGNTIYF; cdr3_nt: TGTGCCAGCAGCGTAGGGGAGGGCCGATACTCTGGAAACACCATATATTTT
v_call: TRBV7-6; j_call: TRBJ2-1; clone_size: -; cdr3_length: 13; d_call: -; cdr3_aa: CASSLNSLNEQFF; cdr3_nt: TGTGCCAGCAGCTTAAACTCCCTCAATGAGCAGTTCTTC
v_call: TRBV4-1; j_call: TRBJ2-7; clone_size: -; cdr3_length: 15; d_call: TRBD2; cdr3_aa: CASSQVAGGPYEQYF; cdr3_nt: TGCGCCAGCAGCCAAGTAGCGGGAGGGCCCTACGAGCAGTACTTC
v_call: TRBV19; j_call: TRBJ2-3; clone_size: -; cdr3_length: 14; d_call: -; cdr3_aa: CASSMLADTDTQYF; cdr3_nt: TGTGCCAGTAGTATGTTAGCGGACACAGATACGCAGTATTTT
v_call: TRBV5-1; j_call: TRBJ1-2; clone_size: -; cdr3_length: 16; d_call: -; cdr3_aa: CASSPREGGRGYSYTF; cdr3_nt: TGCGCCAGCAGCCCCCGGGAGGGGGGCCGCGGGTATAGCTACACCTTC
v_call: TRBV28; j_call: TRBJ1-1; clone_size: -; cdr3_length: 12; d_call: -; cdr3_aa: CASSLGGGVAFF; cdr3_nt: TGTGCCAGCAGTTTAGGGGGAGGGGTAGCTTTCTTT
v_call: TRBV4-1; j_call: TRBJ2-3; clone_size: -; cdr3_length: 16; d_call: TRBD2; cdr3_aa: CASSPLAGGSTDTQYF; cdr3_nt: TGCGCCAGCAGCCCACTAGCGGGGGGGAGCACAGATACGCAGTATTTT
v_call: TRBV6-1; j_call: TRBJ1-4; clone_size: -; cdr3_length: 17; d_call: TRBD1; cdr3_aa: CASSENRRQGEREKLFF; cdr3_nt: TGTGCCAGCAGTGAAAATCGGAGACAGGGAGAACGGGAAAAACTGTTTTTT
v_call: TRBV5-4; j_call: TRBJ2-7; clone_size: -; cdr3_length: 14; d_call: TRBD2; cdr3_aa: CASSLAGVAYEQYF; cdr3_nt: TGTGCCAGCAGCTTAGCGGGAGTGGCCTACGAGCAGTACTTC
v_call: TRBV11-3; j_call: TRBJ1-2; clone_size: -; cdr3_length: 14; d_call: -; cdr3_aa: CASSRGTDYYGYTF; cdr3_nt: TGTGCCAGCAGTCGGGGGACGGACTACTATGGCTACACCTTC
v_call: TRBV11-3; j_call: TRBJ1-1; clone_size: -; cdr3_length: 13; d_call: -; cdr3_aa: CASSLDMNTEAFF; cdr3_nt: TGTGCCAGCAGCTTAGACATGAACACTGAAGCTTTCTTT
v_call: TRBV5-3; j_call: TRBJ2-7; clone_size: -; cdr3_length: 16; d_call: -; cdr3_aa: CARSLGDRGFFYEQYF; cdr3_nt: TGTGCCAGAAGCTTAGGGGACCGGGGGTTTTTCTACGAGCAGTACTTC
v_call: TRBV7-9; j_call: TRBJ1-6; clone_size: -; cdr3_length: 15; d_call: -; cdr3_aa: CASSPDGVLDSPLHF; cdr3_nt: TGTGCCAGCAGCCCGGACGGGGTTCTGGATTCACCCCTCCACTTT
v_call: TRBV19; j_call: TRBJ2-1; clone_size: -; cdr3_length: 15; d_call: -; cdr3_aa: CASSISAVNYNEQFF; cdr3_nt: TGTGCCAGTAGTATATCGGCGGTTAACTACAATGAGCAGTTCTTC
v_call: TRBV7-8; j_call: TRBJ2-7; clone_size: -; cdr3_length: 14; d_call: TRBD1; cdr3_aa: CASSPLGQTYEQYF; cdr3_nt: TGTGCCAGCAGCCCATTGGGACAGACCTACGAGCAGTACTTC